This T cell receptor beta chain was documented in a study of cytomegalovirus exposure and HLA in healthy donors. Nominally healthy donors provided the samples, though records likely missed some immune exposures. 60 Vbeta and 13 Jbeta primers were used in PCR. Data came from immunoSEQ multiplex PCR; TCRdb stores just in-frame clones and leaves some out. This sample has around 100,000 clones, with roughly 68% found just once. The table lists this clone with a count of one. Antigen unknown. The CDR3 runs 14 residues. Trimming removed 2 bases from V and 2 bases from J, with 7 bases in between. The germline V gene encodes CDR1 MNHEY and CDR2 SMNVEV (reference sequence). Study conclusions and caveats: Generally TCR sequences proved uncommon, though certain public TCRs appeared in numerous donors. An analysis done earlier found most TCR beta V segments productive about 87% or about 30% of the time. Per published reports, the classifier diagnosed cytomegalovirus status with high specificity and sensitivity.

The sequence was collected from a woman younger than 45 in good health and CMV-seronegative. J is TRBJ2-1 and V is TRBV27; D is uncertain. Sequenced: PBMCs. The CDR3 here is CASSLDSPYNEQFF. The CDR3 nucleotides read TGTGCCAGCAGTTTAGACTCCCCCTACAATGAGCAGTTCTTC.